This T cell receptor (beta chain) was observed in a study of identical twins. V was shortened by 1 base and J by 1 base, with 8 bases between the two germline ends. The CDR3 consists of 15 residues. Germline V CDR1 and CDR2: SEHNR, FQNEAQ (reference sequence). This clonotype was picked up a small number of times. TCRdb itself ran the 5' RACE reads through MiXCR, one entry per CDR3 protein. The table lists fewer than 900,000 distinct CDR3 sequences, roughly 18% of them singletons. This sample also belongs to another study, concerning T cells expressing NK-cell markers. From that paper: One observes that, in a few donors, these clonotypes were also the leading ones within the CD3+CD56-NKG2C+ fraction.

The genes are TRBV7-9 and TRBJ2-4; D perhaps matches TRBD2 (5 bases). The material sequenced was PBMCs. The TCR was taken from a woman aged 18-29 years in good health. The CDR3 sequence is CASSLVGVAKNIQYF. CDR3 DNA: TGTGCCAGCAGCTTAGTCGGGGTGGCCAAAAACATTCAGTACTTC.